This T cell receptor (beta chain) was retrieved from a study of long-term antiretroviral therapy in people with HIV. CDR1 and CDR2 (germline): LNHNV, YYDKDF (reference sequence). Between the trimmed V and J ends, which lost 0 bases and 3 bases, there was a span of 8 bases. CDR3 length: 15 amino acids. Runs used v3.0 of the immunoSEQ assay and were done at survey level. The table came from immunoSEQ multiplex PCR; TCRdb's copy has only in-frame clones and leaves some out. This sample carries 15,000 to 20,000 clones, around 91% of them seen once, and the ten largest clones take about 9.1%. General study results and limits: In the period from about 2004 to 2017, blood was collected, possibly under older ART regimens.

In the case of this clone: The target antigen is unknown.

The sequence was obtained from a man in his forties or fifties with HIV. This material consisted of unsorted PBMCs, taken 4.2 years after starting antiretroviral therapy. The chain joins TRBV15 to TRBJ1-4; D ambiguous. The CDR3 nucleotides are TGTGCCACCAGCAGAGATCTTGCGGCTAATGAAAAACTGTTTTTT. It specifies CATSRDLAANEKLFF.